The 20 T cell receptor beta chains listed next were all sequenced from one sample in a study of blood T cell repertoires in COVID-19. Sequenced by immunoSEQ multiplex PCR; TCRdb stores in-frame clones only, minus some. Found here are some 140,000 clones, approximately 86% of them singletons; the top ten hold approximately 20%. The specimen was peripheral blood. These receptor sequences come from a woman aged 45-60 years who had recovered from COVID-19.

This chain uses TRBV11-2 with TRBJ1-2; D possibly corresponds to TRBD1 (5 bases). This CDR3 is built from 15 residues. V was clipped by 5 bases and J by 4 bases, with 17 bases between them. CDR1 and CDR2 from the germline V gene are SGHAT and FQNNGV. Written as DNA, the CDR3 is TGTGCCAGCAGCACCTCGGGGAGGGGCCGCTATGGCTACACCTTC. Residues: CASSTSGRGRYGYTF. The full variable domain, in which reference TRBV11-2 and TRBJ1-2 provide the parts outside the CDR3, is EAGVAQSPRYKIIEKRQSVAFWCNPISGHATLYWYQQILGQGPKLLIQFQNNGVVDDSQLPKDRFSAERLKGVDSTLKIQPAKLEDSAVYLCASSTSGRGRYGYTFGSGTRLTVV.

The chain joins TRBV20-1 to TRBJ1-2, with D perhaps TRBD1 (5 bases). Per germline, CDR1 DFQATT and CDR2 SNEGSKA (reference sequence). Trimming removed 3 bases at V and 3 bases at J, with 5 bases between. The CDR3 has 11 amino acids. The CDR3, as DNA: TGCAGTGCTAGGACAGACTATGGCTACACCTTC. Protein sequence: CSARTDYGYTF.

The V and J genes are TRBV19 and TRBJ1-2, with 8 bases aligning to TRBD1. CDR3 length: 14 residues. Trimming removed 6 bases from V and 3 bases from J; junction bases left unmatched: 6. Germline CDR1 is LNHDA and CDR2 is SQIVND (reference sequence). In nucleotides, the CDR3 is TGTGCCAGTAGCTCCAGGGGGCCCGACTATGGCTACACCTTC. Encoded protein: CASSSRGPDYGYTF.

The chain joins TRBV5-6 to TRBJ1-1; 8 positions match TRBD1. The CDR3 totals 14 residues. V trimming: 5 bases; J trimming: 5 bases; junction bases outside the gene matches: 8. Germline CDR1 and CDR2: SGHDT and YYEEEE. The DNA for the CDR3 is TGTGCCAGCAGACTGACAGGGGACAGGACTGAAGCTTTCTTT. Translated, it gives CASRLTGDRTEAFF.

The chain joins TRBV6-5 to TRBJ1-4, with 9 bases lining up with TRBD1. This CDR3 contains 14 residues. V shed 6 bases and J 2 bases; nucleotides not matched to a gene: 1. CDR1 and CDR2 (germline): MNHEY, SVGAGI. Here the CDR3 DNA reads TGTGCCAGCAGCACAGGGGGCACTAATGAAAAACTGTTTTTT. Translating it yields CASSTGGTNEKLFF.

The J gene is TRBJ2-1, the V gene TRBV7-3; TRBD2 agrees at 10 bases. Germline trimming cut 2 bases from V and 5 bases from J; bases unmatched to any gene: 3. CDR3 size: 15 residues. Germline V CDR1 and CDR2: SGHTA, FQGTGA. CDR3 DNA sequence: TGTGCCAGCAGCTTATTTAGCGGGGGGAACAATGAGCAGTTCTTC. Amino acid sequence: CASSLFSGGNNEQFF.

The rearrangement uses TRBV18 and TRBJ1-1, with D tentatively TRBD1 (6 bases). CDR1 and CDR2 from the germline V gene are KGHSH and LQKENI. The ends were cut back, 5 bases at V and 4 bases at J, with 8 bases in the middle. This CDR3 region has 12 residues. CDR3 DNA sequence: TGTGCCAGCTCAATACAGGGCACTGAAGCTTTCTTT. It codes for CASSIQGTEAFF.

This clone was picked up a small number of times. V usage is TRBV6-5 and J usage is TRBJ2-3; 8 bases are a match to TRBD1. Unmatched junction bases numbered 1, after V lost 0 bases and J lost 2 bases. The CDR3 has 15 amino acids. Germline lookup yields CDR1 MNHEY and CDR2 SVGAGI. CDR3 sequence reads: CASSYSGQDTDTQYF. The CDR3 nucleotides are TGTGCCAGCAGTTACTCGGGACAGGACACAGATACGCAGTATTTT.

The chain recombines TRBV6-1 with TRBJ1-6; TRBD1 matches 11 bases. The CDR3 length is 18 residues. The V segment lost 4 bases and the J segment 8 bases; nucleotides outside the gene matches: 13. CDR1 is MNHNS, CDR2 SASEGT, per germline. CDR3 coding DNA: TGTGCCAGCAGTGGGTTCGAGGACAGGGGGCTTCTGGATTCACCCCTCCACTTT. As protein: CASSGFEDRGLLDSPLHF.

The V and J genes are TRBV7-2 and TRBJ2-2; perhaps TRBD2 as D (5 bases). The CDR3 length is 18 residues. Germline V gene sequence: CDR1 SGHTA, CDR2 FQGNSA. V dropped 1 base and J dropped 1 base, with 16 bases sitting between them. In DNA form, the CDR3 reads TGTGCCAGCAGCTTAGAGGGTCAGCGGATCCTGAACACCGGGGAGCTGTTTTTT. It translates to CASSLEGQRILNTGELFF.

In DNA form, the CDR3 reads TGTGCCACCAGTGGACAGGAAGAGACCCAGTACTTC. It translates to CATSGQEETQYF. The rearrangement uses TRBV24-1 and TRBJ2-5, with D tentatively TRBD1 (6 bases). This CDR3 has 12 amino acids. Germline V gene lookup returns CDR1 KGHDR and CDR2 SFDVKD. V lost 5 bases and J 3 bases, leaving 6 bases between the germline ends.

The genes are TRBV5-1 and TRBJ1-5, with 7 positions matching TRBD1. In germline, CDR1 is SGHRS, CDR2 YFSETQ. With V trimmed by 2 bases and J by 6 bases, 11 bases remained unmatched. The CDR3 runs 16 residues. CDR3 loop: CASSFSGPQGGQPQHF. The CDR3 coding sequence is TGCGCCAGCAGCTTCTCCGGGCCTCAGGGGGGTCAGCCCCAGCATTTT.

The chain employs TRBV7-3 and TRBJ2-1, with TRBD1 identical over 12 bases. CDR3 length: 16 residues. Germline V gene sequence: CDR1 SGHTA, CDR2 FQGTGA. Trimming removed 2 bases from V and 7 bases from J; junction bases left unmatched: 6. The CDR3 DNA reads as TGTGCCAGCAGCTTAGCGGGACAGGGGGCGCCAAATGAGCAGTTCTTC. It codes for CASSLAGQGAPNEQFF.

As DNA, the CDR3 is TGTGCCAGCAGCTCCGGGACAGGGGGATACGAGCAGTACTTC. Its protein product is CASSSGTGGYEQYF. The J gene is TRBJ2-7, the V gene TRBV5-4; TRBD1 matches 11 bases. Unmatched junction bases numbered 3, after V lost 3 bases and J lost 4 bases. Germline CDR1 is SGHNT and CDR2 is YYREEE (reference sequence). This CDR3 has 14 amino acids.

V gene TRBV30 combines with J gene TRBJ1-2; D is perhaps TRBD1 (6 bases). This CDR3 comprises 11 residues. Trimming stripped 8 bases from V and 7 bases from J, with 14 bases between. Germline V CDR1 and CDR2: GTSNPN, SVGIG (reference sequence). This chain's CDR3 is CAGLQGSGYTF. CDR3 nucleotide sequence: TGTGCCGGACTCCAGGGGTCTGGCTACACCTTC.

The chain has TRBV7-2 and TRBJ2-1; 7 positions agree with TRBD2. Per the germline V gene, CDR1 is SGHTA and CDR2 is FQGNSA. The J segment lost 1 base and the V segment lost 0 bases, leaving 3 bases of the junction unmatched. CDR3 size: 16 residues. The CDR3 DNA reads TGTGCCAGCAGCTTAGCGGCTAGCGGTTCCTACAATGAGCAGTTCTTC. It encodes CASSLAASGSYNEQFF.

The gene calls are TRBV6-1 and TRBJ1-3; 7 bases fit TRBD1. The CDR3 totals 15 residues. J lost 8 bases, V lost 2 bases, and 9 bases had no gene match. Germline loops: CDR1 MNHNS, CDR2 SASEGT. This CDR3 is CASSESWGRGDTIYF. CDR3 bases: TGTGCCAGCAGTGAAAGTTGGGGCAGGGGGGACACCATATATTTT.

CDR3 sequence: CAWDTNDEKLFF. The CDR3 DNA is TGTGCCTGGGACACCAACGATGAAAAACTGTTTTTT. This sequence joins TRBV30 and TRBJ1-4; no clear D gene. The CDR3 contains 12 residues. V dropped 5 bases and J dropped 6 bases, with 10 bases sitting between them. Germline CDR1 reads GTSNPN; CDR2 reads SVGIG (reference sequence).

Remarks on this clone: Other nucleotide sequences from this sample produce the same CDR3. The chain joins TRBV2 to TRBJ1-2; 7 nucleotides line up with TRBD1. CDR3 size: 13 residues. Germline V gene data show CDR1 as SNHLY and CDR2 as FYNNEI. The V segment lost 4 bases and the J segment 2 bases; nucleotides outside the gene matches: 1. DNA for the CDR3: TGTGCCAGCAGTGTACAGGGGAACTATGGCTACACCTTC. Translated, it gives CASSVQGNYGYTF.

The genes are TRBV7-9 and TRBJ2-2, with TRBD2 matching 8 bases. The CDR3 has 14 amino acids. Looked up from germline, CDR1 is SEHNR and CDR2 is FQNEAQ (reference sequence). Losses at the gene ends were 5 bases for V and 4 bases for J; bases not matched to a gene: 3. As DNA, the CDR3 is TGTGCCAGCAGCCCTCTAGCGGGCACCGGGGAGCTGTTTTTT. It codes for CASSPLAGTGELFF.